The clone carrying this TCR beta chain has just a few counts. Its specificity is unknown. Trimming left V 5 bases short and J 0 bases short, with 11 bases between. The CDR3 runs to 15 residues. Germline V gene lookup returns CDR1 SEHNR and CDR2 FQNEAQ (reference sequence). The sample belongs to a study of human T cells and chemical hapten exposure. Background on the study: Skin on the upper inner arm, around 2 cm by around 2 cm in size, was sensitized with 2% DPC. Study observations and caveats: Relative to controls, expanded TCRs formed significantly more large CDR3 similarity clusters.

In the original processing: Sample TCR counts, which ranged from about 23,224 to 700,000, had a median of roughly 100,000. MiXCR, applied by TCRdb to the RACE reads, yields one record per CDR3 protein. The V and J calls shown here were made by TCRdb, not taken from the authors' results. The table lists 75,000 to 90,000 distinct CDR3 sequences, about 9.4% of them singletons. Regarding time point: patch test 1, 2 weeks after DPC sensitization. The sample's treatment: therapeutic diphenylcyclopropenone sensitization with weekly scalp DPC. Source: whole blood, taken in connection with sensitization to the hapten diphenylcyclopropenone (DPC). The chain is built from TRBV7-9 and TRBJ2-1, with D perhaps matching TRBD1 (6 bases). This clonotype originated in a woman in her fifties or sixties with alopecia areata. Some clones in this sample may be carry-over from other donors' samples. The CDR3 DNA reads TGTGCCAGCAGCCCAGGCAGGGGCTCCTACAATGAGCAGTTCTTC. It encodes CASSPGRGSYNEQFF. The full variable domain, its missing parts supplied by reference TRBV7-9 and TRBJ2-1, is DTGVSQNPRHKITKRGQNVTFRCDPISEHNRLYWYRQTLGQGPEFLTYFQNEAQLEKSRLLSDRFSAERPKGSFSTLEIQRTEQGDSAMYLCASSPGRGSYNEQFFGPGTRLTVL.